The 18 T cell receptor beta chains reported below all come from one sample, sequenced in a study of blood T cell repertoires in COVID-19 (dated by TCRdb to the early 2020s). Libraries came from the immunoSEQ multiplex PCR assay. TCRdb mirrors the immuneACCESS table, restricted to in-frame sequences. Some clones are absent from its copies; in checked studies, under half trace to an unresolved V gene, and the reason for the others is unknown. The sample table lists roughly 200,000 clones, roughly three quarters of them with a count of one. Roughly 7.8% of the sample is in the top ten clones. Sequenced: peripheral blood. Receptors originate from a woman in her 50s with active or convalescent COVID-19.

This clone has a count of ten or more. The V gene is TRBV7-2, the J gene TRBJ2-3, with TRBD2 matching over 7 bases. The CDR3 is 11 amino acids. The germline CDR1 and CDR2 sequences are SGHTA and FQGNSA. J lost 12 bases, V lost 3 bases, and 3 bases had no gene match. The CDR3 reads CASSFRDYQYF. The CDR3 bases are TGTGCCAGCAGCTTCCGGGACTATCAGTATTTT. The full variable domain, in which reference TRBV7-2 and TRBJ2-3 provide the parts outside the CDR3, is GAGVSQSPSNKVTEKGKDVELRCDPISGHTALYWYRQSLGQGLEFLIYFQGNSAPDKSGLPSDRFSAERTGGSVSTLTIQRTQQEDSAVYLCASSFRDYQYFGPGTRLTVL.

V gene TRBV9 combines with J gene TRBJ1-1; TRBD1 matches 7 bases. From germline, CDR1 is SGDLS and CDR2 YYNGEE. This CDR3 spans 15 amino acids. V dropped 4 bases and J dropped 5; count of bases not matched to a gene: 11. The DNA of the CDR3 is TGTGCCAGCAGCTCCACAGGGGACCGTAGGACTGAAGCTTTCTTT. Amino acid sequence: CASSSTGDRRTEAFF.

As for this clone: Compared with germline, one end of the junction differs, possibly owing to a read error. V is TRBV6-1 and J is TRBJ2-7, with D hard to call. CDR1 MNHNS and CDR2 SASEGT come from the germline V gene. This CDR3 has 15 residues. CDR3: CASSEDPFSSYEQYF. CDR3 DNA: TGTGCCAGCAGCGAAGACCCGTTTAGCTCCTACGAGCAGTACTTC.

V is TRBV28 and J is TRBJ1-2, with D tentatively TRBD1 (6 bases). The CDR3 consists of 14 residues. From germline, CDR1 is MDHEN and CDR2 SYDVKM. Trimming left V 5 bases short and J 5 bases short, with 15 bases between. For the CDR3, the DNA is TGTGCCAGCAGTCCGCCGACAGGATTTTATGGCTACACCTTC. Protein sequence: CASSPPTGFYGYTF.

CDR3 sequence (DNA): TGTGCCAGCAGCCAAGTGAGCTCAGGGGGACAGCGGGGGGCTTTCTTT. Protein sequence: CASSQVSSGGQRGAFF. The chain links TRBV3-1 (or the pseudogene TRBV3-2) to TRBJ1-1; 7 bases are shared with TRBD1. The CDR3 has 16 amino acids. Germline CDR1 LGHDT, CDR2 YNNKEL (reference sequence). V lost 1 base and J lost 11; bases outside the gene matches: 16.

The chain combines TRBV6-5 with TRBJ2-1, with a tentative D call TRBD2 (6 bases). Germline V gives CDR1 MNHEY, CDR2 SVGAGI. Trimming pared 5 bases from V and 0 bases from J, leaving 11 bases between. The CDR3 totals 15 residues. CDR3 region: CASSPTTSSYNEQFF. CDR3 DNA: TGTGCCAGCAGTCCCACGACTAGCTCCTACAATGAGCAGTTCTTC.

The chain recombines TRBV19 with TRBJ2-1; D ambiguous. This CDR3 has 13 amino acids. V lost 8 bases and J lost 0, with 8 bases in between. The germline V gene encodes CDR1 LNHDA and CDR2 SQIVND (reference sequence). The CDR3 DNA follows: TGTGCCAGTCGCCGGAGCTCCTACAATGAGCAGTTCTTC. It specifies CASRRSSYNEQFF. Full variable domain (outside the CDR3, taken from reference TRBV19 and TRBJ2-1): DGGITQSPKYLFRKEGQNVTLSCEQNLNHDAMYWYRQDPGQGLRLIYYSQIVNDFQKGDIAEGYSVSREKKESFPLTVTSAQKNPTAFYLCASRRSSYNEQFFGPGTRLTVL.

DNA of the CDR3: TGTGCCAGCTCAGAAGACAGGGGTATGGGGGCCTACGAGCAGTACTTC. This codes for CASSEDRGMGAYEQYF. The chain employs TRBV18 and TRBJ2-7; the match to TRBD1 covers 8 bases. With 5 bases clipped from V and 2 bases from J, the junction kept 11 bases outside the gene matches. This CDR3 is built from 16 residues. CDR1 and CDR2 from the germline V gene are KGHSH and LQKENI.

This clone was recorded a few times. This sequence joins TRBV7-2 and TRBJ1-6, with D maybe TRBD1 (6 bases). Trimming cost V 8 bases and J 7 bases, with 15 bases left between them. Germline CDR1 is SGHTA and CDR2 is FQGNSA. This CDR3 is 14 amino acids long. DNA for the CDR3: TGTGCCAGCCGGACAGCTTCTCAAAATTCACCCCTCCACTTT. Protein product: CASRTASQNSPLHF.

This sequence joins TRBV5-8 and TRBJ1-4, with D unresolved. V lost 3 bases and J 7 bases, leaving 22 bases between the germline ends. Germline V gene sequence: CDR1 SGHTS, CDR2 YDEGEE. The CDR3 covers 17 residues. The CDR3: CASSSPSGGGSGEKLFF. CDR3 nucleotides: TGTGCCAGCAGCTCTCCCTCGGGAGGCGGCTCGGGTGAAAAACTGTTTTTT.

This sequence joins TRBV18 and TRBJ1-6; D call uncertain. Germline V gene lookup returns CDR1 KGHSH and CDR2 LQKENI. This CDR3 is built from 17 residues. The ends were cut back, 1 base at V and 7 bases at J, with 17 bases in the middle. The CDR3 here is CASSPQTSSHHNSPLHF. As DNA, the CDR3 is TGTGCCAGCTCACCACAGACTTCCTCCCACCACAATTCACCCCTCCACTTT.

The CDR3, as DNA: TGTGCCAGCAGCCCTTTAATTCCCGCGAACACCGGGGAGCTGTTTTTT. Translation: CASSPLIPANTGELFF. This chain connects TRBV14 to TRBJ2-2; D unclear. With 4 bases removed from V and 0 bases from J, the gap between germline ends came to 12 bases. Germline loops: CDR1 SGHDN, CDR2 FVKESK. CDR3 length: 16 amino acids. Variable domain in full (rest from reference TRBV14 and TRBJ2-2): EAGVTQFPSHSVIEKGQTVTLRCDPISGHDNLYWYRRVMGKEIKFLLHFVKESKQDESGMPNNRFLAERTGGTYSTLKVQPAELEDSGVYFCASSPLIPANTGELFFGEGSRLTVL.

The chain is built from TRBV28 and TRBJ2-7; TRBD2 agrees at 14 bases. CDR3 length: 15 amino acids. Unmatched junction bases numbered 7, after V lost 7 bases and J lost 5 bases. Germline V gene data show CDR1 as MDHEN and CDR2 as SYDVKM. CDR3 bases: TGTGCCAGCAAAACCCCGGGACTAGCGGGAGACGAGCAGTACTTC. It translates to CASKTPGLAGDEQYF.

This chain uses TRBV20-1 with TRBJ2-4; maybe TRBD2 (6 bases). The CDR3 totals 14 residues. Per germline, CDR1 DFQATT and CDR2 SNEGSKA (reference sequence). The germline V and J ends were trimmed by 7 bases and 6 bases, with 19 bases remaining between them. The CDR3 loop reads CSVSDGTSVNIQYF. CDR3 bases: TGCAGTGTTAGTGATGGGACTTCAGTAAACATTCAGTACTTC.

The chain uses TRBV10-3 and TRBJ1-1; tentative D call: TRBD1 (5 bases). CDR1 is ENHRY and CDR2 is SYGVKD in the germline V gene. The CDR3 runs 14 residues. V dropped 2 bases and J dropped 1 base, with 8 bases sitting between them. DNA for the CDR3: TGTGCCATCAGTGAGGCCGGGGGGAACACTGAAGCTTTCTTT. It translates to CAISEAGGNTEAFF.

V and J are TRBV11-2 and TRBJ2-2; TRBD1 agrees at 10 bases. The CDR3 is made up of 14 amino acids. Per germline, CDR1 SGHAT and CDR2 FQNNGV. After removal of 5 bases from V and 4 bases from J, the junction contained 1 base not matched to a gene. The CDR3 coding sequence is TGTGCCAGCAGCCGGACAGGGGGCACCGGGGAGCTGTTTTTT. Its translation: CASSRTGGTGELFF.

This clone was detected ten times or more. The sample has other DNA sequences that encode this CDR3 too. This sequence joins TRBV7-2 and TRBJ1-1; 7 positions match TRBD1. The CDR3 covers 14 residues. V lost 3 bases, J lost 0 bases, and 1 base stayed unmatched. Germline V gene lookup returns CDR1 SGHTA and CDR2 FQGNSA. As DNA, the CDR3 is TGTGCCAGCAGCTTGGGGACAGTGAACACTGAAGCTTTCTTT. Translating gives CASSLGTVNTEAFF.

This chain uses TRBV11-3 with TRBJ2-5; 7 bases are shared with TRBD1. The V gene's germline CDR1 is SGHNT and CDR2 YENEEA. The CDR3 runs 14 residues. Trimming at V came to 5 bases and at J to 5 bases, leaving 8 bases not matched to a gene. The CDR3, as DNA: TGTGCCAGCAGCGCGACAGGGATCGCGGAGACCCAGTACTTC. It yields the protein CASSATGIAETQYF.